What follows describes a single T cell receptor beta chain. The antigen is undetermined. All the people who gave samples were healthy bone marrow donors. A multiplex PCR was run with 60 Vbeta primers and 13 Jbeta primers. Sequenced by immunoSEQ multiplex PCR; TCRdb stores in-frame clones only, minus some. The sample holds some 200,000 clones. The record originates from a study of cytomegalovirus exposure and HLA in healthy donors. The study, taken as a whole, reports: The study carried out a later analysis of TCR beta sequences. It associated approximately 17,000 of them with specific HLA alleles at a false discovery rate of 0.05.

CDR3 length: 13 residues. Between the trimmed V and J ends, which lost 1 base and 8 bases, there was a span of 11 bases. Germline loops: CDR1 SEHNR, CDR2 FQNEAQ (reference sequence). The genes are TRBV7-9 and TRBJ1-2; D unclear. Material: PBMCs. This TCR came from a boy aged 5-17 years in good health and CMV-seronegative. The CDR3 nucleotides are TGTGCCAGCAGCTTAGTGGAGCTTGGCGGCTACACCTTC. As protein: CASSLVELGGYTF.